These 30 T cell receptor beta chains share one sample of origin, sequenced in a study of blood T cells in healthy people across ages. For the second PCR, which ran for about 6 to 11 cycles, a sample-barcoded 5' primer and a J-beta primer mix were used. TCRdb re-analysed the 5' RACE reads in MiXCR, keeping a single row per CDR3 protein. Altogether 1.5 million to 2 million distinct CDR3 sequences are present, approximately 39% being singletons, with the ten largest covering roughly 24%. The specimen sequenced was blood. The receptors derive from a human donor in good health.

The chain carries TRBV28 and TRBJ1-1; no clear D gene. Looked up from germline, CDR1 is MDHEN and CDR2 is SYDVKM. V gave up 11 bases and J gave up 4 bases, with 20 bases separating them. CDR3 length: 14 residues. The CDR3 DNA sequence: TGTGCCTGTCAAGGTTCATGGGATGGCACTGAAGCTTTCTTT. It translates to CACQGSWDGTEAFF. The full variable domain, with the rest looked up from reference TRBV28 and TRBJ1-1, is DVKVTQSSRYLVKRTGEKVFLECVQDMDHENMFWYRQDPGLGLRLIYFSYDVKMKEKGDIPEGYSVSREKKERFSLILESASTNQTSMYLCACQGSWDGTEAFFGQGTRLTVV.

This clonotype has only a few counts. The chain's CDR3 is CASSYLGTTDTQYF. CDR3 in DNA: TGCGCCAGCAGCTACCTCGGCACCACAGATACGCAGTATTTT. The chain uses TRBV5-1 and TRBJ2-3; no reliable D call. The CDR3 consists of 14 residues. V shed 3 bases and J shed 2 bases, with 10 bases lying between them. CDR1 and CDR2 from the germline V gene are SGHRS and YFSETQ.

The chain uses TRBV11-2 and TRBJ2-1; D not certain. The J call may be wrong; the DNA end is better matched by TRBJ2-7. The V gene's germline CDR1 is SGHAT and CDR2 FQNNGV. The CDR3 spans 15 residues. Here the CDR3 reads CASSLNLGVPYEQYF. In DNA, the CDR3 is TGTGCCAGCAGCTTAAACTTGGGTGTTCCCTACGAGCAGTACTTC.

The gene calls are TRBV12-3 or TRBV12-4 and TRBJ1-1; 10 nucleotides line up with TRBD1. This CDR3 is built from 14 residues. J gave up 5 bases and V 4 bases, and 4 bases lay outside the gene matches. CDR3 sequence (DNA): TGTGCCAGCAGTTCCGGGACAGGGGTGACTGAAGCTTTCTTT. Translated, it gives CASSSGTGVTEAFF.

This sequence joins TRBV25-1 and TRBJ2-6; no clear D. Germline loops: CDR1 MGHDK, CDR2 SYGVNS. V was clipped by 1 base and J by 0 bases, with 7 bases between them. The CDR3 covers 16 residues. The CDR3 nucleotides read TGTGCCAGCAGTGAATTCGGGTCCTCTGGGGCCAACGTCCTGACTTTC. This gives the protein CASSEFGSSGANVLTF.

This clonotype has a handful of counts. The rearrangement uses TRBV29-1 and TRBJ2-1; D ambiguous. V was trimmed by 5 bases and J by 0 bases, leaving 8 bases between them. This CDR3 is built from 13 residues. Germline V lookup: CDR1 SQVTM, CDR2 ANQGSEA. Written as DNA, the CDR3 is TGCAGCGTTTCCAAAAGCTCCTACAATGAGCAGTTCTTC. Translated: CSVSKSSYNEQFF.

V gene TRBV7-9 combines with J gene TRBJ2-7; 8 nucleotides agree with TRBD2. Trimming at V came to 3 bases and at J to 3 bases, leaving 4 bases not matched to a gene. There are 14 residues in the CDR3. Germline V gene sequence: CDR1 SEHNR, CDR2 FQNEAQ (reference sequence). CDR3 amino acids: CASSFATSGYEQYF. CDR3 DNA: TGTGCCAGCAGCTTTGCCACTAGCGGCTACGAGCAGTACTTC.

The gene calls are TRBV14 and TRBJ2-3; D is undetermined. Deletions cut 5 bases from V and 1 base from J, with 10 bases between. CDR3 length: 14 residues. Germline loops: CDR1 SGHDN, CDR2 FVKESK. The chain's CDR3 is CASSALLGTDTQYF. CDR3 in DNA: TGTGCCAGCAGCGCCCTTCTGGGCACAGATACGCAGTATTTT.

The J gene is TRBJ1-6, the V gene TRBV7-2, with a tentative D call TRBD1 (5 bases). CDR1 and CDR2 (germline): SGHTA, FQGNSA. This CDR3 has 17 residues. Trimming took off 2 bases at V and 8 bases at J, with 19 bases between the two ends. The CDR3 reads CASSLLFSGGRDSPLHF. In nucleotides, the CDR3 is TGTGCCAGCAGCTTATTGTTTAGCGGGGGTAGGGATTCACCCCTCCACTTT. Looking up the rest from reference TRBV7-2 and TRBJ1-6 gives the full variable domain: GAGVSQSPSNKVTEKGKDVELRCDPISGHTALYWYRQSLGQGLEFLIYFQGNSAPDKSGLPSDRFSAERTGGSVSTLTIQRTQQEDSAVYLCASSLLFSGGRDSPLHFGNGTRLTVT.

This clonotype was detected a few times. This sequence joins TRBV7-2 and TRBJ2-3; TRBD2 matches at 7 bases. CDR3 size: 18 residues. The germline V gene has CDR1 SGHTA and CDR2 FQGNSA. With 1 base clipped from V and 0 bases from J, the junction kept 10 bases outside the gene matches. CDR3 sequence reads: CASSLVWASGASTDTQYF. CDR3 DNA sequence: TGTGCCAGCAGCTTAGTCTGGGCTAGCGGTGCTAGCACAGATACGCAGTATTTT. Variable domain in full (rest from reference TRBV7-2 and TRBJ2-3): GAGVSQSPSNKVTEKGKDVELRCDPISGHTALYWYRQSLGQGLEFLIYFQGNSAPDKSGLPSDRFSAERTGGSVSTLTIQRTQQEDSAVYLCASSLVWASGASTDTQYFGPGTRLTVL.

The chain has TRBV7-9 and TRBJ1-2; D is possibly TRBD1 (5 bases). Germline CDR1 is SEHNR and CDR2 is FQNEAQ (reference sequence). The CDR3 length is 16 residues. V lost 5 bases and J 4 bases, leaving 20 bases between the germline ends. CDR3 residues: CASSPAGAGRGYGYTF. CDR3 DNA: TGTGCCAGCAGCCCCGCCGGAGCAGGGAGGGGCTATGGCTACACCTTC.

A remark on this clonotype: The junction and the germline gene differ at one end; a read error may be behind it. The chain joins TRBV7-2 to TRBJ1-4; TRBD1 is a possible D gene (6 bases). This CDR3 is 13 amino acids long. Germline-derived CDR1 and CDR2 are SGHTA and FQGNSA. CDR3 protein: CASSSQGNEKRFF. The CDR3 DNA follows: TGTGCCAGCAGCTCACAGGGCAATGAAAAACGGTTTTTT.

This sequence joins TRBV7-8 and TRBJ1-2; 10 bases line up with TRBD1. Germline V CDR1 and CDR2: SGHVS, FQNEAQ. Unmatched junction bases numbered 6, after V lost 10 bases and J lost 7 bases. The CDR3 sequence is 12 residues long. The CDR3 DNA reads as TGTGCCACTGGGGACAGGGGCACTGGCTACACCTTC. It translates to CATGDRGTGYTF.

The chain couples TRBV5-6 to TRBJ2-1; 9 bases match TRBD2. V lost 6 bases and J lost 1; bases outside the gene matches: 5. Germline assignment: CDR1 SGHDT and CDR2 YYEEEE. CDR3 length: 15 residues. Here the CDR3 DNA reads TGTGCCAGCACCCCACTAGCGGGTTCCTACAATGAGCAGTTCTTC. Translation gives CASTPLAGSYNEQFF.

The gene calls are TRBV20-1 and TRBJ2-1; weak D call: TRBD1 (5 bases). There are 19 residues in the CDR3. V dropped 0 bases and J dropped 0 bases, with 21 bases sitting between them. CDR1 is DFQATT and CDR2 is SNEGSKA in the germline V gene (reference sequence). The CDR3: CSARDSLGAPIRSYNEQFF. CDR3 in DNA: TGCAGTGCTAGAGATTCTTTAGGGGCTCCGATCCGCTCCTACAATGAGCAGTTCTTC.

This clonotype was picked up many times. The rearrangement links TRBV4-2 to TRBJ2-7; D may correspond to TRBD1 or TRBD2 (5 bases each). Germline lookup yields CDR1 LGHNA and CDR2 YNFKEQ. Trimming left V 0 bases short and J 2 bases short, with 5 bases between. This CDR3 spans 13 amino acids. Here the CDR3 DNA reads TGTGCCAGCAGCCAAGAGGGACCCTACGAGCAGTACTTC. Translation: CASSQEGPYEQYF.

The V call is TRBV7-6, the J call TRBJ1-1; weak D call: TRBD1 (5 bases). This CDR3 spans 15 amino acids. The V gene lost 6 bases and the J gene lost 0 bases, with 14 bases spanning the gap. Germline CDR1 reads SGHVS; CDR2 reads FNYEAQ. The CDR3 is CASSPSTDMNTEAFF. In DNA, the CDR3 is TGTGCCAGCAGTCCGTCGACAGACATGAACACTGAAGCTTTCTTT. Filled out from reference TRBV7-6 and TRBJ1-1, the complete variable domain reads GAGVSQSPRYKVTKRGQDVALRCDPISGHVSLYWYRQALGQGPEFLTYFNYEAQQDKSGLPNDRFSAERPEGSISTLTIQRTEQRDSAMYRCASSPSTDMNTEAFFGQGTRLTVV.

As to this clonotype: One junction end does not reproduce the germline sequence, and a read error may be involved. The rearrangement links TRBV2 to TRBJ2-1; D unresolved. From germline, CDR1 is SNHLY and CDR2 FYNNEI. The CDR3 spans 13 residues. The CDR3 DNA reads TGTGCCGGCAGTGTGAACAGCGACAATGAGCAGTTCTTC. Amino acid sequence: CAGSVNSDNEQFF.

The genes are TRBV7-2 and TRBJ2-3; 7 bases fit TRBD1. Germline CDR1 and CDR2: SGHTA and FQGNSA. CDR3 length: 15 amino acids. The V gene end was trimmed by 3 bases and the J gene end by 1 base; junction bases not matched to a gene: 4. The CDR3 reads CASSFDRVGTDTQYF. The CDR3 DNA follows: TGTGCCAGCAGCTTCGACAGGGTAGGCACAGATACGCAGTATTTT.

V gene TRBV6-5 combines with J gene TRBJ2-2, with 9 bases lining up with TRBD2. Per germline, CDR1 MNHEY and CDR2 SVGAGI. The CDR3 is made up of 19 amino acids. Trimming cost V 0 bases and J 4 bases; bases outside gene matches: 12. As DNA, the CDR3 is TGTGCCAGCAGTTACTCCCCCTCCAGCGGGGGGCCTTTCACCGGGGAGCTGTTTTTT. Its protein is CASSYSPSSGGPFTGELFF.

This sequence joins TRBV11-2 and TRBJ2-2; the D gene is possibly TRBD1 (6 bases). The V gene lost 6 bases and the J gene lost 5 bases, with 13 bases spanning the gap. The germline gives CDR1 SGHAT, CDR2 FQNNGV. This CDR3 is 14 amino acids long. The CDR3 DNA reads TGTGCCAGCAGAAACATTAGGGGGACCGGGGAGCTGTTTTTT. It is translated as CASRNIRGTGELFF. The full variable domain, rest sourced from reference TRBV11-2 and TRBJ2-2, is EAGVAQSPRYKIIEKRQSVAFWCNPISGHATLYWYQQILGQGPKLLIQFQNNGVVDDSQLPKDRFSAERLKGVDSTLKIQPAKLEDSAVYLCASRNIRGTGELFFGEGSRLTVL.

This clonotype has just a few counts. J is TRBJ2-7 and V is TRBV6-6, with D possibly being TRBD2 (6 bases). This CDR3 spans 15 amino acids. V dropped 0 bases and J dropped 3 bases, with 12 bases sitting between them. Germline V CDR1 and CDR2: MNHNY, SVGAGI (reference sequence). CDR3: CASSYSSGENYEQYF. CDR3 in DNA: TGTGCCAGCAGTTACTCATCGGGGGAGAACTACGAGCAGTACTTC.

This clonotype occurred a few times. The chain combines TRBV7-8 with TRBJ2-7; possible D gene TRBD2, 5 bases. Germline V CDR1 and CDR2: SGHVS, FQNEAQ. This CDR3 region has 13 residues. V gave up 3 bases and J gave up 4 bases, with 10 bases separating them. The chain's CDR3 is CASSLDGEYEQYF. In DNA form, the CDR3 reads TGTGCCAGCAGCTTGGACGGGGAGTACGAGCAGTACTTC.

V gene TRBV28 combines with J gene TRBJ2-1; maybe TRBD1 (7 bases). CDR3 length: 14 residues. Between the trimmed V and J ends, which lost 9 bases and 0 bases, there was a span of 12 bases. Per germline, CDR1 MDHEN and CDR2 SYDVKM. In DNA, the CDR3 is TGTGCCAGTTACAGGGGACTCTCCTACAATGAGCAGTTCTTC. Its translation is CASYRGLSYNEQFF.

This clonotype was recorded a few times. The rearrangement joins TRBV5-1 to TRBJ2-5, with D possibly matching TRBD2 (6 bases). CDR1 and CDR2 from the germline V gene are SGHRS and YFSETQ. The CDR3 loop spans 16 amino acids. V was pared by 4 bases and J by 5 bases, with 21 bases between. The CDR3 nucleotides are TGCGCCAGCAGCCCGGTGGGACTGGCGTCACGGGAGACCCAGTACTTC. Protein product: CASSPVGLASRETQYF.

The chain recombines TRBV5-1 with TRBJ1-2; D possibly corresponds to TRBD1 (6 bases). Per germline, CDR1 SGHRS and CDR2 YFSETQ. Trimming left V 0 bases short and J 2 bases short, with 14 bases between. The CDR3 runs 16 residues. The CDR3 coding sequence is TGCGCCAGCAGCTTGGAACCGGGACATATGAACTATGGCTACACCTTC. Translating it yields CASSLEPGHMNYGYTF.

V and J are TRBV29-1 and TRBJ1-1; D is possibly TRBD1 (6 bases). V was cut by 7 bases and J by 5 bases, with 11 bases left in between. Germline lookup yields CDR1 SQVTM and CDR2 ANQGSEA. The CDR3 length is 11 residues. CDR3 in DNA: TGCAGCGGGTCGGGGGCGACTGAAGCTTTCTTT. As protein: CSGSGATEAFF.

This clonotype occurred many times. This chain uses TRBV10-3 with TRBJ2-1, with TRBD2 identical over 9 bases. Germline V gives CDR1 ENHRY, CDR2 SYGVKD. This CDR3 region has 14 residues. V dropped 8 bases and J dropped 3; count of bases not matched to a gene: 5. The CDR3 here is CAIHASGDYNEQFF. Here the CDR3 DNA reads TGTGCCATCCATGCTAGCGGGGACTACAATGAGCAGTTCTTC.

This clonotype was counted once. The J gene is TRBJ2-6, the V gene TRBV12-5, with D possibly TRBD1 on 5 matching bases. Germline assignment: CDR1 LGHNT and CDR2 FRNRAP. The V end was cut by 7 bases, the J end by 0 bases, with 13 bases between. This CDR3 contains 16 residues. The CDR3 region is CASALTASSGANVLTF. The CDR3 coding sequence is TGTGCTAGTGCCCTGACAGCTAGCTCTGGGGCCAACGTCCTGACTTTC.

The chain employs TRBV7-3 and TRBJ2-1; the match to TRBD2 covers 7 bases. This CDR3 has 16 residues. Losses at the gene ends were 1 base for V and 6 bases for J; bases not matched to a gene: 9. CDR1 and CDR2 (germline): SGHTA, FQGTGA. The CDR3: CASSLISQRGGNEQFF. The CDR3 nucleotides read TGTGCCAGCAGCTTAATAAGCCAGCGGGGTGGCAATGAGCAGTTCTTC.